The 14 T cell receptor beta chains listed next were all sequenced from one sample in a study of blood T cells in healthy people across ages. Using a J-beta primer mix together with a sample-barcoded 5' primer, a second PCR was run for about 7 to 12 cycles. TCRdb passed the 5' RACE reads through MiXCR, listing each CDR3 protein once. The sample has some 1.5 million distinct CDR3 sequences, 28% seen once. The specimen sequenced was blood. The receptor source for this set is a young woman in good health.

This clonotype showed up many times. This rearrangement joins TRBV12-3 or TRBV12-4 to TRBJ2-7; D call uncertain. The germline V and J ends were trimmed by 1 base and 2 bases, with 9 bases remaining between them. This CDR3 spans 14 amino acids. CDR3 coding DNA: TGTGCCAGCAGTTTAGGAGGCTTTACCTACGAGCAGTACTTC. Its protein is CASSLGGFTYEQYF.

CDR3 sequence reads: CASSLQREGNEQFF. The CDR3 DNA reads as TGTGCCAGCAGCTTACAGCGGGAGGGCAATGAGCAGTTCTTC. The chain uses TRBV7-2 and TRBJ2-1; 10 positions agree with TRBD2. V trimming: 2 bases; J trimming: 6 bases; junction bases outside the gene matches: 1. Germline V gene sequence: CDR1 SGHTA, CDR2 FQGNSA. The CDR3 runs to 14 residues.

The V and J genes are TRBV24-1 and TRBJ2-5; 7 positions agree with TRBD2. Unmatched junction bases numbered 20, after V lost 4 bases and J lost 4 bases. The CDR3 extends over 19 amino acids. Germline V gene data show CDR1 as KGHDR and CDR2 as SFDVKD. The CDR3, as DNA: TGTGCCACCAGTGAACCCCCAGGTCGAGGATCGGGGGGAAGAGAGACCCAGTACTTC. It codes for CATSEPPGRGSGGRETQYF.

The CDR3 nucleotides read TGTGCCAGCAGCGATCGCCGGGACACCTACACCGGGGAGCTGTTTTTT. Amino acids: CASSDRRDTYTGELFF. V and J are TRBV11-3 and TRBJ2-2; the D gene is possibly TRBD1 (6 bases). Germline lookup yields CDR1 SGHNT and CDR2 YENEEA. Trimming stripped 5 bases from V and 3 bases from J, with 16 bases between. The CDR3 consists of 16 residues. Full variable domain (remainder filled in from reference TRBV11-3 and TRBJ2-2): EAGVVQSPRYKIIEKKQPVAFWCNPISGHNTLYWYLQNLGQGPELLIRYENEEAVDDSQLPKDRFSAERLKGVDSTLKIQPAELGDSAVYLCASSDRRDTYTGELFFGEGSRLTVL.

This clonotype was counted between two and nine times. A much larger clone differs by one base, so this may be a read error. The rearrangement uses TRBV24-1 and TRBJ2-1; tentative D call: TRBD1 (5 bases). TRBJ2-7 explains the end of the DNA better; the J call may be wrong. CDR1 is KGHDR and CDR2 is SFDVKD in the germline V gene. CDR3 length: 17 residues. For the CDR3, the DNA is TGTGCCACCAGTTCGGTACCCAGGGTTAATTCCTACAATGAGCAGTACTTC. The encoded protein is CATSSVPRVNSYNEQYF.

The V and J genes are TRBV9 and TRBJ1-5, with D possibly being TRBD1 (6 bases). Germline assignment: CDR1 SGDLS and CDR2 YYNGEE. The CDR3 is 15 residues long. The ends were cut back, 0 bases at V and 6 bases at J, with 13 bases in the middle. CDR3 in DNA: TGTGCCAGCAGCGTAGAAGGGGGACGAGGTCAGCCCCAGCATTTT. Its protein product is CASSVEGGRGQPQHF.

The V gene is TRBV5-5, the J gene TRBJ2-7, with D possibly matching TRBD2 (6 bases). This CDR3 contains 15 residues. Trimming pared 5 bases from V and 1 base from J, leaving 16 bases between. Per germline, CDR1 SGHKS and CDR2 YYEKEE (reference sequence). The CDR3 bases are TGTGCCAGCAGTCGGGTAGGAGGGCCTTCCTACGAGCAGTACTTC. It encodes CASSRVGGPSYEQYF. The full variable domain, with the rest looked up from reference TRBV5-5 and TRBJ2-7, is DAGVTQSPTHLIKTRGQQVTLRCSPISGHKSVSWYQQVLGQGPQFIFQYYEKEERGRGNFPDRFSARQFPNYSSELNVNALLLGDSALYLCASSRVGGPSYEQYFGPGTRLTVT.

The chain combines TRBV20-1 with TRBJ1-5, with 7 bases lining up with TRBD1. The trim removed 1 base at V and 4 bases at J, leaving 7 bases unmatched. CDR1 and CDR2 (germline): DFQATT, SNEGSKA (reference sequence). The CDR3 loop spans 15 amino acids. The CDR3 DNA reads TGCAGTGCTAGAGGGCCCGGGACAGCAAATCAGCCCCAGCATTTT. Amino acids: CSARGPGTANQPQHF.

The CDR3 coding sequence is TGTGCCAGCAGTGGGGCAAGAGGGGATGCCACTGAAGCTTTCTTT. Its protein product is CASSGARGDATEAFF. The chain couples TRBV12-3 or TRBV12-4 to TRBJ1-1; D is possibly TRBD1 (5 bases). Trimming stripped 5 bases from V and 4 bases from J, with 17 bases between. CDR3 length equals 15 residues.

This clonotype showed up just a few times. The chain employs TRBV5-1 and TRBJ1-6; weak D call: TRBD1 (5 bases). The V gene lost 7 bases and the J gene lost 8 bases, with 16 bases spanning the gap. Per the germline V gene, CDR1 is SGHRS and CDR2 is YFSETQ. The CDR3 has 14 amino acids. CDR3 bases: TGCGCCAGCGCCCGGGTTGGGGGAGATTCACCCCTCCACTTT. Its protein is CASARVGGDSPLHF.

Only a few counts were recorded for this clonotype. The V and J genes are TRBV7-2 and TRBJ1-5; tentatively, D is TRBD1 (6 bases). There are 16 residues in the CDR3. In germline, CDR1 is SGHTA, CDR2 FQGNSA. V dropped 5 bases and J dropped 1 base, with 15 bases sitting between them. The CDR3 nucleotides read TGTGCCAGCAGCAACACAGGGATGGGAAGCAATCAGCCCCAGCATTTT. Its translation is CASSNTGMGSNQPQHF.

This clonotype was seen more than once but under ten times. The J gene is TRBJ2-7, the V gene TRBV28; a possible D gene is TRBD1 (6 bases). The CDR3 is 17 amino acids. Germline V lookup: CDR1 MDHEN, CDR2 SYDVKM. Trimming removed 1 base at V and 4 bases at J, with 20 bases between. CDR3 sequence: CASSLLLGAKASYEQYF. CDR3 DNA sequence: TGTGCCAGCAGTTTATTGTTGGGGGCGAAAGCATCTTACGAGCAGTACTTC.

This clonotype was observed at least ten times. The rearrangement uses TRBV11-2 and TRBJ2-7; D possibly corresponds to TRBD2 (6 bases). The germline gives CDR1 SGHAT, CDR2 FQNNGV. Trimming shortened V by 1 base and J by 3 bases, and 19 bases separated the two germline ends. This CDR3 region has 17 residues. CDR3 coding DNA: TGTGCCAGCAGCTTAGCGACCCCTGGGCGGGGTCACTACGAGCAGTACTTC. It encodes CASSLATPGRGHYEQYF.

This clonotype has just a few counts. The V call is TRBV7-9, the J call TRBJ2-7; either TRBD1 or TRBD2 may supply D (6 bases each). The germline V gene has CDR1 SEHNR and CDR2 FQNEAQ (reference sequence). The V end lost 3 bases, the J end lost 4 bases, and 10 bases lay between the germline ends. This CDR3 has 13 residues. CDR3 in DNA: TGTGCCAGCAGCTTCGGGGGCAAGTACGAGCAGTACTTC. Its protein is CASSFGGKYEQYF. The whole variable domain, remainder taken from reference TRBV7-9 and TRBJ2-7, is DTGVSQNPRHKITKRGQNVTFRCDPISEHNRLYWYRQTLGQGPEFLTYFQNEAQLEKSRLLSDRFSAERPKGSFSTLEIQRTEQGDSAMYLCASSFGGKYEQYFGPGTRLTVT.